The 24 T cell receptor beta chains given below trace back to one sample, sequenced in a study of OX40 agonist ivuxolimab in advanced cancers. Clones were read by immunoSEQ multiplex PCR, and TCRdb kept only the in-frame ones, dropping some. The repertoire holds 72,000 or so clones, with roughly 90% as singletons. The sequences come from CD4+ or CD8+ T cells sorted from blood, collected in a trial of the OX40 agonist ivuxolimab. These receptors all stem from an adult with an advanced solid tumor such as melanoma, head and neck, liver or kidney cancer.

V usage is TRBV27 and J usage is TRBJ1-1; D is unclear. CDR1 is MNHEY, CDR2 SMNVEV, per germline (reference sequence). The CDR3 spans 11 residues. Trimming removed 7 bases from V and 1 base from J, with 4 bases in between. CDR3 nucleotide sequence: TGTGCCAGCATGAGGAACACTGAAGCTTTCTTT. It yields the protein CASMRNTEAFF.

The gene calls are TRBV5-6 and TRBJ2-7; 7 bases line up with TRBD1. The CDR3 has 16 amino acids. With 4 bases clipped from V and 4 bases from J, the junction kept 14 bases outside the gene matches. Germline lookup yields CDR1 SGHDT and CDR2 YYEEEE. The CDR3 DNA follows: TGTGCCAGCAGCGATACCGGGCGACAGGGACGGTACGAGCAGTACTTC. The encoded protein is CASSDTGRQGRYEQYF.

The rearrangement links TRBV25-1 to TRBJ1-1; 11 nucleotides line up with TRBD1. With 9 bases clipped from V and 11 bases from J, the junction kept 14 bases outside the gene matches. The CDR3 totals 14 residues. Germline V gene data show CDR1 as MGHDK and CDR2 as SYGVNS. CDR3 DNA sequence: TGTGCCAGTGGGGGGACTGGACAGGGGGCAATGGCTTTCTTT. Protein sequence: CASGGTGQGAMAFF.

The genes are TRBV7-6 and TRBJ2-1; D is undetermined. Germline-derived CDR1 and CDR2 are SGHVS and FNYEAQ. The CDR3 extends over 10 amino acids. V was clipped by 4 bases and J by 7 bases, with 2 bases between them. The CDR3 DNA reads TGTGCCAGCAGCTGGAATGAGCAGTTCTTC. This gives the protein CASSWNEQFF.

This sequence joins TRBV4-1 and TRBJ2-3, with D maybe TRBD2 (7 bases). Germline lookup yields CDR1 MGHRA and CDR2 YSYEKL. Trimming cost V 4 bases and J 5 bases, with 16 bases left between them. The CDR3 is 15 amino acids. CDR3 amino acids: CASSPDPGGIDTQYF. As DNA, the CDR3 is TGCGCCAGCAGCCCCGATCCGGGGGGCATAGATACGCAGTATTTT.

The rearrangement links TRBV19 to TRBJ2-1, with TRBD2 matching over 7 bases. The ends lost 7 bases at V and 0 bases at J; junction bases unmatched: 9. Germline values: CDR1 LNHDA, CDR2 SQIVND (reference sequence). There are 16 residues in the CDR3. For the CDR3, the DNA is TGTGCCAGTACCCCCCAAGGCGGGAGCTCCTACAATGAGCAGTTCTTC. Protein sequence: CASTPQGGSSYNEQFF.

The chain links TRBV9 to TRBJ2-1; 8 bases align to TRBD1. The CDR3 is 15 residues long. J was trimmed by 7 bases and V by 3 bases; bases with no gene match: 9. The germline V gene has CDR1 SGDLS and CDR2 YYNGEE. CDR3 coding DNA: TGTGCCAGCAGCGCCTCACAGGGGGTTACGAATGAGCAGTTCTTC. Its protein product is CASSASQGVTNEQFF.

The chain has TRBV30 and TRBJ1-4; D perhaps matches TRBD1 (6 bases). The CDR3 extends over 13 amino acids. Trimming took off 5 bases at V and 8 bases at J, with 15 bases between the two ends. Per the germline V gene, CDR1 is GTSNPN and CDR2 is SVGIG (reference sequence). The CDR3 DNA is TGTGCCTGGGCAGGGGATTCAGGAGAAAAACTGTTTTTT. This encodes CAWAGDSGEKLFF.

The gene calls are TRBV29-1 and TRBJ2-1; 7 bases map to TRBD1. This CDR3 is built from 15 residues. The junction had 15 bases not matched to a gene; V was cut back by 6 bases and J by 7 bases. Per germline, CDR1 SQVTM and CDR2 ANQGSEA. The CDR3: CSVYLPDRLWNEQFF. Written as DNA, the CDR3 is TGCAGCGTCTATCTCCCGGACAGGTTATGGAATGAGCAGTTCTTC.

This sequence joins TRBV10-3 and TRBJ2-1; 8 bases agree with TRBD2. The CDR3 is 14 residues long. Trimming cost V 1 base and J 6 bases; bases outside gene matches: 2. Germline V gives CDR1 ENHRY, CDR2 SYGVKD. CDR3 coding DNA: TGTGCCATCAGTGAGTGGCTAGCGGGCAATGAGCAGTTCTTC. Protein product: CAISEWLAGNEQFF.

This clone was counted a single time. The rearrangement uses TRBV5-1 and TRBJ2-2, with 8 bases aligning to TRBD2. V shed 4 bases and J 8 bases; nucleotides not matched to a gene: 10. This CDR3 has 15 residues. CDR1 and CDR2 from the germline V gene are SGHRS and YFSETQ. In DNA form, the CDR3 reads TGCGCCAGCAGCCCCACCGGGGGGGGGCTGGGGGAGCTGTTTTTT. This sequence encodes CASSPTGGGLGELFF.

This CDR3 is CASSLAVVNTGELFF. CDR3 DNA: TGTGCCAGCTCCCTCGCAGTGGTTAACACCGGGGAGCTGTTTTTT. The chain uses TRBV18 and TRBJ2-2; D not certain. The CDR3 spans 15 residues. V was shortened by 6 bases and J by 2 bases, with 13 bases between the two germline ends. Germline loops: CDR1 KGHSH, CDR2 LQKENI.

The CDR3 nucleotides read TGTGCCAGCTCCCCAGGGGACTTGAACTATGGCTACACCTTC. It specifies CASSPGDLNYGYTF. The chain carries TRBV18 and TRBJ1-2; tentative D call: TRBD1 (6 bases). The V gene lost 6 bases and the J gene lost 2 bases, with 13 bases spanning the gap. This CDR3 has 14 residues. Per germline, CDR1 KGHSH and CDR2 LQKENI.

This chain links TRBV6-1 with TRBJ2-7, with TRBD1 matching 8 bases. The J segment lost 2 bases and the V segment lost 5 bases, leaving 2 bases of the junction unmatched. CDR3 size: 13 residues. Germline V lookup: CDR1 MNHNS, CDR2 SASEGT. Written as DNA, the CDR3 is TGTGCCAGCAGTACGACAGGGGCCTACGAGCAGTACTTC. As protein: CASSTTGAYEQYF.

This clone was observed once. This rearrangement joins TRBV7-9 to TRBJ2-1; 8 bases agree with TRBD1. Germline CDR1 reads SEHNR; CDR2 reads FQNEAQ (reference sequence). This CDR3 has 14 residues. The trim removed 2 bases at V and 12 bases at J, leaving 9 bases unmatched. The CDR3: CASSLTSGQGGQFF. The CDR3, as DNA: TGTGCCAGCAGCTTAACCTCCGGACAGGGTGGGCAGTTCTTC.

This chain joins TRBV27 and TRBJ1-2; 10 nucleotides line up with TRBD1. CDR3 size: 14 residues. The V gene end was trimmed by 5 bases and the J gene end by 9 bases; junction bases not matched to a gene: 9. Germline CDR1 is MNHEY and CDR2 is SMNVEV (reference sequence). The CDR3 is CASSTLGQGQRYTF. The CDR3 DNA reads TGTGCCAGCAGTACCTTGGGACAGGGGCAGCGCTACACCTTC.

This chain connects TRBV7-9 to TRBJ1-2, with D unresolved. From germline, CDR1 is SEHNR and CDR2 FQNEAQ (reference sequence). V lost 7 bases and J lost 6, with 15 bases in between. There are 13 residues in the CDR3. CDR3 loop: CASNQDEGDGYTF. CDR3 nucleotides: TGTGCCAGCAACCAAGACGAGGGAGATGGCTACACCTTC.

V usage is TRBV30 and J usage is TRBJ1-5; D uncertain. V was pared by 2 bases and J by 5 bases, with 10 bases between. This CDR3 contains 13 residues. The germline gives CDR1 GTSNPN, CDR2 SVGIG (reference sequence). CDR3 sequence reads: CAWSKFPDQPQHF. CDR3 DNA sequence: TGTGCCTGGAGTAAATTCCCTGATCAGCCCCAGCATTTT.

CDR3: CASSVAGVGYGYTF. The CDR3 nucleotides are TGTGCCAGCAGCGTAGCAGGGGTGGGGTATGGCTACACCTTC. V gene TRBV9 combines with J gene TRBJ1-2; possible D gene TRBD1, 6 bases. Germline lookup yields CDR1 SGDLS and CDR2 YYNGEE. The CDR3 extends over 14 amino acids. Trimming removed 0 bases at V and 5 bases at J, with 11 bases between.

This chain joins TRBV5-1 and TRBJ2-7; no reliable D call. The CDR3 contains 14 residues. Trimming removed 0 bases from V and 4 bases from J, with 11 bases in between. The germline CDR1 and CDR2 sequences are SGHRS and YFSETQ. CDR3 sequence: CASSLVSEVYEQYF. The DNA for the CDR3 is TGCGCCAGCAGCTTGGTGTCAGAAGTTTACGAGCAGTACTTC.

This rearrangement joins TRBV18 to TRBJ2-2; D possibly matches TRBD1 or TRBD2 (5 bases each). Germline-derived CDR1 and CDR2 are KGHSH and LQKENI. The CDR3 sequence is 15 residues long. Trimming left V 3 bases short and J 4 bases short, with 12 bases between. CDR3 in amino acids: CASSPQRGTTGELFF. The CDR3 bases are TGTGCCAGCTCACCGCAGAGAGGGACCACCGGGGAGCTGTTTTTT.

In DNA, the CDR3 is TGTGCCAGCCGCTCCTGGGGCAGGAGCGACAAAAACATTCAGTACTTC. Translation: CASRSWGRSDKNIQYF. This chain joins TRBV11-2 and TRBJ2-4; D may be TRBD1 (5 bases). Germline V gives CDR1 SGHAT, CDR2 FQNNGV. V shed 8 bases and J shed 3 bases, with 20 bases lying between them. This CDR3 has 16 amino acids.

The chain carries TRBV10-3 and TRBJ2-7, with 13 bases identical to TRBD2. Germline lookup yields CDR1 ENHRY and CDR2 SYGVKD. The CDR3 contains 15 residues. Trimming cost V 6 bases and J 4 bases; bases outside gene matches: 6. The CDR3 protein is CAIREGLAGPYEQYF. CDR3 sequence (DNA): TGTGCCATCAGGGAGGGACTAGCGGGGCCTTACGAGCAGTACTTC.

This clone has just a few counts. The chain carries TRBV5-4 and TRBJ1-4; tentative D call: TRBD1 (6 bases). This CDR3 contains 14 residues. Germline assignment: CDR1 SGHNT and CDR2 YYREEE (reference sequence). The V and J ends lost 4 bases and 6 bases respectively, with 13 bases between them. The CDR3 protein is CASSNTGTDEKLFF. CDR3 nucleotides: TGTGCCAGCAGCAATACAGGGACCGATGAAAAACTGTTTTTT.